The rows below give T cell receptor beta chains drawn from one sample of a study of CD4 T cells in relation to SARS-CoV-2 and coronaviruses. For these TCRs, the target antigens are not known. Here immunoSEQ multiplex PCR was the method, and the copy in TCRdb shows in-frame clones only, minus some. The sample lists 20,000 to 25,000 clones; around 74% were seen once. The sequencing sample was made of CD4+ T cells from PBMCs, cultured in vitro. The receptor source for this set is a human donor in good health. The CDR3 runs from the conserved cysteine through the conserved F or W. The order of the fields is J gene, clone size, D gene, V gene, CDR3 DNA, CDR3 protein. D genes are given only for firm matches. Rows give clone size only sometimes, using once, few, many, or a class for an expanded clone.

TRBJ1-1	.	TRBD1	TRBV5-8	TGTGCCAGCACCCCCAAAGGGGGCGTAAGCCCAATGACGGACACTGAAGCTTTCTTT	CASTPKGGVSPMTDTEAFF
TRBJ1-1	.	.	TRBV18	TGTGCCAGCTCACCAGCGCAGGGCACTGAAGCTTTCTTT	CASSPAQGTEAFF
TRBJ1-4	.	TRBD1	TRBV2	TGTGCCAGCAGTGAAGGGGGGCAGGGGGCTGATGAAAAACTGTTTTTT	CASSEGGQGADEKLFF
TRBJ1-6	few	.	TRBV12-1	TGTGCCAGCAGCTGGCCGGGGGGCCCCAGGGGTTCACCCCTCCACTTT	CASSWPGGPRGSPLHF
TRBJ1-6	few	TRBD1	TRBV10-3	TGTGCCATCAGTGAATCGACAGGGGGTAATTCACCCCTCCACTTT	CAISESTGGNSPLHF
TRBJ1-5	.	.	TRBV28	TGTGCCAGCTCCCATCCATGGGGCAATCAGCCCCAGCATTTT	CASSHPWGNQPQHF
TRBJ2-1	.	.	TRBV3-1/TRBV3-2	TGTGCCAGCAGCCATAGGAGTTCTGGTAACAATGAGCAGTTCTTC	CASSHRSSGNNEQFF
TRBJ1-2	.	.	TRBV30	TGTGCCTGTGATTCGGAGATATACTATGGCTACACCTTC	CACDSEIYYGYTF
TRBJ2-3	.	.	TRBV5-1	TGCGCCAGCAGCGCTCCACAGGGCACTAGCACAGATACGCAGTATTTT	CASSAPQGTSTDTQYF
TRBJ2-1	.	TRBD1	TRBV27	TGTGCCAGCAGTTTAACGGCCGGGGCAGGGGGCTACAATGAGCAGTTCTTC	CASSLTAGAGGYNEQFF
TRBJ2-1	.	.	TRBV3-1/TRBV3-2	TGTGCCAGCAGCCAAAGAGCGCGCGGCCCGGGTTCGCGCGATGAGCAGTTCTTC	CASSQRARGPGSRDEQFF
TRBJ1-3	.	.	TRBV30	TGTGCCTGGAGGTCCCGGGACGGCGGAAACACCATATATTTT	CAWRSRDGGNTIYF